One sample yielded the 18 T cell receptor beta chains listed below, sequenced in a study of blood T cell repertoires in COVID-19. Profiling relied on immunoSEQ multiplex PCR, and the TCRdb table lists in-frame clones only, not all of them. The data show just over 350,000 clones, 75% to 90% seen once. The sample was peripheral blood. These receptor sequences come from a woman between 55 and 75 years old with COVID-19, enrolled during active disease.

The chain recombines TRBV3-1 (or the pseudogene TRBV3-2) with TRBJ2-7; TRBD1 matches at 7 bases. There are 15 residues in the CDR3. V was pared by 5 bases and J by 3 bases, with 10 bases of the junction left unmatched. Looked up from germline, CDR1 is LGHDT and CDR2 is YNNKEL (reference sequence). The DNA of the CDR3 is TGTGCCAGCAGCGCAAATTCACAGGGGTTCTACGAGCAGTACTTC. Translated, it gives CASSANSQGFYEQYF.

This clone was observed a single time. The J gene is TRBJ1-1, the V gene TRBV7-9; no definite D call. V lost 0 bases, J lost 7 bases, and 15 bases lay in between. The CDR3 is made up of 15 amino acids. The germline gives CDR1 SEHNR, CDR2 FQNEAQ (reference sequence). CDR3 region: CASSLAAVRQFEAFF. The CDR3 nucleotides read TGTGCCAGCAGCTTAGCGGCGGTACGGCAGTTTGAAGCTTTCTTT.

This clone was seen once. The chain carries TRBV7-2 and TRBJ1-6; 8 bases map to TRBD1. The ends lost 6 bases at V and 7 bases at J; junction bases unmatched: 14. This CDR3 region has 17 residues. Germline CDR1 SGHTA, CDR2 FQGNSA. CDR3 loop: CASSLNQGALLNSPLHF. DNA of the CDR3: TGTGCCAGCAGTCTTAATCAGGGGGCCCTATTAAATTCACCCCTCCACTTT.

The J gene is TRBJ1-1, the V gene TRBV27, with no clear D. This CDR3 is 16 amino acids long. V gave up 1 base and J gave up 5 bases, with 17 bases separating them. CDR1 and CDR2 from the germline V gene are MNHEY and SMNVEV (reference sequence). The CDR3 region is CASSLYPSRPRTEAFF. The CDR3 region has the DNA TGTGCCAGCAGTTTATATCCCTCGAGGCCACGGACTGAAGCTTTCTTT.

A note on this clone: Other nucleotide sequences from this sample produce the same CDR3. This chain connects TRBV5-1 to TRBJ1-2; a weak D match, TRBD1 (6 bases). The V gene lost 2 bases and the J gene lost 8 bases, with 13 bases spanning the gap. The V gene's germline CDR1 is SGHRS and CDR2 YFSETQ. This CDR3 has 13 amino acids. The DNA for the CDR3 is TGCGCCAGCAGCTTAATCGAGGGGGACGGCTACACCTTC. Its translation is CASSLIEGDGYTF.

This sequence joins TRBV5-4 and TRBJ2-5; perhaps TRBD1 as D (6 bases). Germline V gives CDR1 SGHNT, CDR2 YYREEE (reference sequence). Between the trimmed V and J ends, which lost 5 bases and 5 bases, there was a span of 19 bases. The CDR3 spans 15 residues. The CDR3 bases are TGTGCCAGCAGTTCAACATTACAGGGTTTTGAGACCCAGTACTTC. Protein product: CASSSTLQGFETQYF.

The chain couples TRBV5-1 to TRBJ2-5; 10 nucleotides align to TRBD2. Germline assignment: CDR1 SGHRS and CDR2 YFSETQ. J gave up 10 bases and V 4 bases, and 16 bases lay outside the gene matches. The CDR3 consists of 16 residues. The CDR3 loop reads CASSVSGGTLRGDQYF. DNA for the CDR3: TGCGCCAGCAGCGTTAGCGGGGGGACCCTCCGGGGAGACCAGTACTTC.

V gene TRBV10-1 combines with J gene TRBJ1-4, with D tentatively TRBD1 (5 bases). The CDR3 has 16 amino acids. V was pared by 3 bases and J by 5 bases, with 16 bases between. Germline V gene lookup returns CDR1 WNHNN and CDR2 SYGVQD (reference sequence). DNA for the CDR3: TGCGCCAGCAGTGACAGCAGGGATTCCCCGAATGAAAAACTGTTTTTT. Amino acid sequence: CASSDSRDSPNEKLFF.

The sample holds a few counts of this clone. CDR3 sequence: CASNRGGSYGYTF. The CDR3 DNA is TGTGCCAGCAACCGGGGGGGGTCCTATGGCTACACCTTC. V gene TRBV5-4 combines with J gene TRBJ1-2; a possible D gene is TRBD1 (5 bases). This CDR3 comprises 13 residues. V was pared by 6 bases and J by 4 bases, with 13 bases between. Germline-derived CDR1 and CDR2 are SGHNT and YYREEE (reference sequence).

V and J are TRBV30 and TRBJ1-1; a weak D match, TRBD1 (5 bases). Trimming removed 0 bases at V and 3 bases at J, with 11 bases between. CDR3 size: 14 residues. CDR1 is GTSNPN, CDR2 SVGIG, per germline (reference sequence). The CDR3 reads CAWSVGGGYTEAFF. The CDR3 DNA reads TGTGCCTGGAGTGTTGGGGGGGGTTACACTGAAGCTTTCTTT.

The rearrangement joins TRBV19 to TRBJ2-7; maybe TRBD1 (6 bases). CDR1 and CDR2 from the germline V gene are LNHDA and SQIVND (reference sequence). The CDR3 consists of 17 residues. The V and J ends lost 4 bases and 0 bases respectively, with 19 bases between them. The CDR3 is CASSKFQDSRSSYEQYF. In nucleotides, the CDR3 is TGTGCCAGTAGTAAGTTCCAGGACAGCCGAAGCTCCTACGAGCAGTACTTC.

The J gene is TRBJ2-1, the V gene TRBV11-3; 9 nucleotides line up with TRBD2. The CDR3 extends over 14 amino acids. V lost 5 bases to trimming and J lost 8 bases; unmatched junction nucleotides: 7. Looked up from germline, CDR1 is SGHNT and CDR2 is YENEEA. CDR3 DNA: TGTGCCAGCAGCGCTAGCGGGGCAGTACATGAGCAGTTCTTC. Protein sequence: CASSASGAVHEQFF. The full variable domain, its missing parts supplied by reference TRBV11-3 and TRBJ2-1, is EAGVVQSPRYKIIEKKQPVAFWCNPISGHNTLYWYLQNLGQGPELLIRYENEEAVDDSQLPKDRFSAERLKGVDSTLKIQPAELGDSAVYLCASSASGAVHEQFFGPGTRLTVL.

This clone was seen a single time. The V call is TRBV11-3, the J call TRBJ2-7; D may be TRBD2 (5 bases). Trimming took off 5 bases at V and 2 bases at J, with 13 bases between the two ends. The CDR3 consists of 14 residues. Germline lookup yields CDR1 SGHNT and CDR2 YENEEA. The CDR3 region is CASSRDGITYEQYF. CDR3 bases: TGTGCCAGCAGCCGCGACGGGATTACCTACGAGCAGTACTTC.

This chain connects TRBV4-1 to TRBJ2-7; 8 bases fit TRBD1. Trimming at V came to 3 bases and at J to 2 bases, leaving 9 bases not matched to a gene. The CDR3 length is 16 residues. Germline CDR1 is MGHRA and CDR2 is YSYEKL. The CDR3 region has the DNA TGCGCCAGCAGCCACGAAGGGCTGGACAGGGCCTACGAGCAGTACTTC. It specifies CASSHEGLDRAYEQYF.

The rearrangement uses TRBV18 and TRBJ1-3; the match to TRBD1 covers 9 bases. CDR1 KGHSH and CDR2 LQKENI come from the germline V gene. V was pared by 2 bases and J by 0 bases, with 5 bases of the junction left unmatched. This CDR3 contains 17 residues. The CDR3: CASSPGTGTYSGNTIYF. In nucleotides, the CDR3 is TGTGCCAGCTCACCAGGGACAGGGACATACTCTGGAAACACCATATATTTT.

The V and J genes are TRBV5-1 and TRBJ1-1; D call uncertain. The CDR3 consists of 14 residues. The V end lost 4 bases, the J end lost 1 base, and 11 bases lay between the germline ends. Germline V lookup: CDR1 SGHRS, CDR2 YFSETQ. The CDR3, as DNA: TGCGCCAGCAGCCCCTCCCCGGGGAACACTGAAGCTTTCTTT. Translating it yields CASSPSPGNTEAFF.

The chain recombines TRBV18 with TRBJ2-5; 9 bases line up with TRBD2. Germline V gene lookup returns CDR1 KGHSH and CDR2 LQKENI. The CDR3 contains 14 residues. V was clipped by 6 bases and J by 5 bases; unmatched bases: 7. CDR3 in amino acids: CASSLTTSGETQYF. The DNA for the CDR3 is TGTGCCAGCTCTTTGACAACTAGCGGGGAGACCCAGTACTTC.

The V gene is TRBV4-1, the J gene TRBJ2-3; 9 nucleotides match TRBD2. Germline assignment: CDR1 MGHRA and CDR2 YSYEKL. V dropped 7 bases and J dropped 5; count of bases not matched to a gene: 10. There are 15 residues in the CDR3. The CDR3 nucleotides read TGCGCCAGCACCCGGGGCGGGGGGGCCGGAGATACGCAGTATTTT. As protein: CASTRGGGAGDTQYF.